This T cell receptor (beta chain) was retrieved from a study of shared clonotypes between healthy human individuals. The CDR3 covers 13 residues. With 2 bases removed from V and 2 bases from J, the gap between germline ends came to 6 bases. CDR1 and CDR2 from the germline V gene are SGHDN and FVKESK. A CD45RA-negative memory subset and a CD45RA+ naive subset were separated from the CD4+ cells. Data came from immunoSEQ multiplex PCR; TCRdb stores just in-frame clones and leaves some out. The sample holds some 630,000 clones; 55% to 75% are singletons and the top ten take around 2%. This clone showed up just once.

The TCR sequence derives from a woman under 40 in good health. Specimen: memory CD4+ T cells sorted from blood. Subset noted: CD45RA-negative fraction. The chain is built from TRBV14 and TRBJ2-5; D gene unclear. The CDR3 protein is CASSQRTQETQYF. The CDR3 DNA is TGTGCCAGCAGCCAAAGGACGCAAGAGACCCAGTACTTC.